One sample yielded the 27 T cell receptor beta chains listed below, sequenced in a study of T cells in Graves' hyperthyroidism and ophthalmopathy. RNA transcripts provided the source from which TCR beta CDR3 regions were amplified. Initially, a first-round RT-PCR of the TCR CDR3 employed the HTBI primer set. TCRdb re-analysed the multiplex PCR reads in MiXCR, keeping a single row per CDR3 protein. The sample has 350,000 to 400,000 distinct CDR3 sequences, about 14% seen once. Material: blood. Every receptor here comes from an older woman with Graves' hyperthyroidism.

This clonotype was recorded at least ten times. V gene TRBV29-1 combines with J gene TRBJ1-2; 7 bases agree with TRBD1. The CDR3 loop spans 13 amino acids. V shed 7 bases, J shed 1 base, and the junction held 6 bases outside the gene matches. CDR1 is SQVTM and CDR2 is ANQGSEA in the germline V gene. The CDR3 nucleotides read TGCAGCGCCTGGGACAGCGGTAACTATGGCTACACCTTC. It is translated as CSAWDSGNYGYTF.

The chain joins TRBV7-9 to TRBJ2-2; D is possibly TRBD1 (5 bases). The length of the CDR3 is 12 residues. Looked up from germline, CDR1 is SEHNR and CDR2 is FQNEAQ (reference sequence). V lost 4 bases to trimming and J lost 7 bases, with 7 bases between them. The CDR3 DNA follows: TGTGCCAGCAGCTCCGACAGCGGGGAGCTGTTTTTT. Amino acids: CASSSDSGELFF.

This clonotype was picked up many times. The rearrangement joins TRBV30 to TRBJ1-2; D not certain. The CDR3 length is 13 residues. The germline gives CDR1 GTSNPN, CDR2 SVGIG (reference sequence). With 0 bases removed from V and 8 bases from J, the gap between germline ends came to 13 bases. CDR3 nucleotides: TGTGCCTGGAGTGTTTCGGCCCAAGGGGGCTACACCTTC. Amino acid sequence: CAWSVSAQGGYTF.

This chain connects TRBV7-9 to TRBJ2-7; 10 bases match TRBD2. The junction had 10 bases not matched to a gene; V was cut back by 5 bases and J by 3 bases. Germline CDR1 SEHNR, CDR2 FQNEAQ (reference sequence). The CDR3 length is 16 residues. CDR3 DNA: TGTGCCAGCAGCCGTACCCGACTAGCGGGTGACTACGAGCAGTACTTC. As protein: CASSRTRLAGDYEQYF.

This clonotype came up many times. The chain joins TRBV27 to TRBJ1-5; 10 bases are shared with TRBD1. This CDR3 comprises 15 residues. Germline CDR1 is MNHEY and CDR2 is SMNVEV (reference sequence). V trimming: 3 bases; J trimming: 5 bases; junction bases outside the gene matches: 4. CDR3 nucleotide sequence: TGTGCCAGCAGTTTCGGACAGGGGGGTGATCAGCCCCAGCATTTT. Protein product: CASSFGQGGDQPQHF.

There are a few counts of this clonotype. One end of the junction is discordant with germline, which a read error may explain. The chain uses TRBV20-1 and TRBJ2-5; D is unresolved. Germline lookup yields CDR1 DFQATT and CDR2 SNEGSKA (reference sequence). The CDR3 has 13 amino acids. CDR3 sequence reads: CGARVSGEETQYF. The CDR3, as DNA: TGCGGTGCTAGAGTTTCGGGCGAAGAGACCCAGTACTTC.

This clonotype occurred a few times. V usage is TRBV3-1 and J usage is TRBJ2-5; 14 bases agree with TRBD2. The germline CDR1 and CDR2 sequences are LGHDT and YNNKEL (reference sequence). V was clipped by 4 bases and J by 5 bases; unmatched bases: 3. This CDR3 has 15 amino acids. The CDR3 loop reads CASSRLAGGQETQYF. CDR3 nucleotides: TGTGCCAGCAGCCGACTAGCGGGAGGGCAGGAGACCCAGTACTTC.

This clonotype was counted only a few times. The CDR3 sequence is CASSTQGTQYF. DNA for the CDR3: TGTGCCAGCAGCACCCAGGGGACCCAGTACTTC. J is TRBJ2-5 and V is TRBV5-6; D may be TRBD1 (5 bases). With 4 bases removed from V and 7 bases from J, the gap between germline ends came to 8 bases. This CDR3 is 11 amino acids long. Germline CDR1 is SGHDT and CDR2 is YYEEEE.

The table lists this clonotype with many counts. The CDR3 region is CSASNTNYGYTF. In nucleotides, the CDR3 is TGCAGTGCTAGTAATACTAACTATGGCTACACCTTC. V usage is TRBV20-1 and J usage is TRBJ1-2; D is undetermined. Trimming removed 3 bases at V and 0 bases at J, with 5 bases between. The CDR3 consists of 12 residues. The V gene's germline CDR1 is DFQATT and CDR2 SNEGSKA (reference sequence).

The sample holds a few counts of this clonotype. This sequence joins TRBV20-1 and TRBJ2-1; D not resolved. The CDR3 runs 16 residues. Between the trimmed V and J ends, which lost 5 bases and 0 bases, there was a span of 17 bases. Germline CDR1 and CDR2: DFQATT and SNEGSKA (reference sequence). CDR3 sequence: CSAPKVGVSSYNEQFF. The CDR3 nucleotides read TGCAGTGCTCCCAAGGTGGGCGTCAGCTCCTACAATGAGCAGTTCTTC.

Points on this clonotype: No conserved phenylalanine or tryptophan ends this CDR3, so it is likely a read error. The rearrangement joins TRBV5-1 to TRBJ2-4; either TRBD1 or TRBD2 may fit D (5 bases each). CDR1 is SGHRS, CDR2 YFSETQ, per germline. The CDR3 covers 16 residues. Trimming cost V 1 base and J 6 bases, with 17 bases left between them. In DNA, the CDR3 is TGCGCCAGCAGCTTGTCAGCAACAGGCGGGTCAAACATTCAGTACCTC. Translation gives CASSLSATGGSNIQYL.

V gene TRBV6-4 combines with J gene TRBJ1-1; D may be TRBD1 (6 bases). Germline assignment: CDR1 MRHNA and CDR2 SNTAGT. The V end lost 6 bases, the J end lost 2 bases, and 13 bases lay between the germline ends. The CDR3 covers 14 residues. The CDR3 protein is CASRGAGSNTEAFF. In nucleotides, the CDR3 is TGTGCCAGCAGGGGGGCGGGAAGCAACACTGAAGCTTTCTTT.

The chain joins TRBV30 to TRBJ2-1, with a possible D match to TRBD2 (6 bases). The CDR3 is 17 amino acids. Germline V gene sequence: CDR1 GTSNPN, CDR2 SVGIG (reference sequence). V gave up 0 bases and J gave up 10 bases, with 25 bases separating them. CDR3 protein: CAWSVGVGLTGVSEQFF. CDR3 DNA: TGTGCCTGGAGTGTGGGTGTTGGACTAACGGGAGTATCCGAGCAGTTCTTC.

The chain uses TRBV7-3 and TRBJ1-1; no clear D. Germline CDR1 reads SGHTA; CDR2 reads FQGTGA. CDR3 size: 15 residues. The ends were cut back, 6 bases at V and 1 base at J, with 15 bases in the middle. In DNA form, the CDR3 reads TGTGCCAGCAGGGAAGGGCGTGGCGGGAACACTGAAGCTTTCTTT. Protein product: CASREGRGGNTEAFF.

Of note for this clonotype: A much bigger clone sits one base away, suggesting this may be a read error. The CDR3 end shows no conserved phenylalanine or tryptophan, and so a read error is likely. This rearrangement joins TRBV5-1 to TRBJ1-2; 7 positions agree with TRBD1. The J segment lost 3 bases and the V segment lost 3 bases, leaving 5 bases of the junction unmatched. The CDR3 is 14 residues long. Germline loops: CDR1 SGHRS, CDR2 YFSETQ. CDR3 DNA sequence: TGCGCCAGCAGCTACGGGACAGCGGACTATGGCTACACCATC. Translating it yields CASSYGTADYGYTI.

The sample holds many counts of this clonotype. The V gene is TRBV28, the J gene TRBJ1-2; D remains ambiguous. The CDR3 totals 11 residues. V was cut by 10 bases and J by 1 base, with 7 bases left in between. Germline V gene lookup returns CDR1 MDHEN and CDR2 SYDVKM. CDR3 loop: CAIPGNYGYTF. The CDR3 DNA reads as TGTGCCATCCCCGGTAACTATGGCTACACCTTC.

This clonotype came up many times. J is TRBJ2-1 and V is TRBV24-1; D is perhaps TRBD2 (6 bases). The CDR3 contains 13 residues. Germline-derived CDR1 and CDR2 are KGHDR and SFDVKD. V shed 6 bases and J shed 8 bases, with 13 bases lying between them. As DNA, the CDR3 is TGTGCCACCAGTCAGGACTATTCCCATGAGCAGTTCTTC. Protein product: CATSQDYSHEQFF.

In its sample, this clonotype was seen many times. This chain links TRBV5-1 with TRBJ1-1; D not resolved. CDR1 is SGHRS, CDR2 YFSETQ, per germline. V lost 7 bases and J 3 bases, leaving 19 bases between the germline ends. The length of the CDR3 is 15 residues. The CDR3 reads CASSPEGVPDTEAFF. CDR3 sequence (DNA): TGCGCCAGCTCCCCCGAGGGCGTCCCGGACACTGAAGCTTTCTTT.

This clonotype was observed many times. V usage is TRBV2 and J usage is TRBJ1-5, with 9 bases lining up with TRBD1. Germline V CDR1 and CDR2: SNHLY, FYNNEI. After removal of 6 bases from V and 2 bases from J, the junction contained 5 bases not matched to a gene. The length of the CDR3 is 15 residues. The CDR3 reads CASREQGAGNQPQHF. DNA for the CDR3: TGTGCCAGCAGAGAACAGGGGGCTGGCAATCAGCCCCAGCATTTT.

This clonotype was detected ten times or more. The rearrangement links TRBV28 to TRBJ1-2; D may be TRBD1 (5 bases). Germline V CDR1 and CDR2: MDHEN, SYDVKM. The CDR3 contains 15 residues. Trimming took off 3 bases at V and 3 bases at J, with 14 bases between the two ends. In DNA, the CDR3 is TGTGCCAGCAGTTTGAGTCTAGGACAAGACTATGGCTACACCTTC. This codes for CASSLSLGQDYGYTF.

As concerns this clonotype: This sequence may be a read error, since a much larger clone differs from it by one base. DNA of the CDR3: TGTGCCGGCAGCCAAGGCCATGCAGATACGCAGTATTTT. It translates to CAGSQGHADTQYF. The chain combines TRBV3-1 with TRBJ2-3, with D unclear. The V gene's germline CDR1 is LGHDT and CDR2 YNNKEL (reference sequence). This CDR3 is built from 13 residues.

This clonotype was picked up many times. This rearrangement joins TRBV7-3 to TRBJ2-5; D remains ambiguous. This CDR3 spans 14 amino acids. The germline V gene has CDR1 SGHTA and CDR2 FQGTGA. The V end was cut by 0 bases, the J end by 4 bases, with 9 bases between. In DNA form, the CDR3 reads TGTGCCAGCAGCTTAACTGGGCGGCGAGAGACCCAGTACTTC. This gives the protein CASSLTGRRETQYF.

For this clonotype: A junction boundary mismatches the germline segment, possibly from a read error. The CDR3 coding sequence is TGCGCCAGCGGCCAAACCGGGACAGGACTGAATCAGCCCCAGCATTTT. As protein: CASGQTGTGLNQPQHF. V gene TRBV4-1 combines with J gene TRBJ1-5; TRBD1 matches at 8 bases. There are 16 residues in the CDR3. CDR1 is MGHRA and CDR2 is YSYEKL in the germline V gene.

This clonotype was seen many times. The gene calls are TRBV10-3 and TRBJ2-1; TRBD2 matches 10 bases. This CDR3 spans 17 amino acids. V lost 5 bases to trimming and J lost 5 bases; unmatched junction nucleotides: 12. Germline assignment: CDR1 ENHRY and CDR2 SYGVKD. The CDR3 coding sequence is TGTGCCATCAGTAATGAGATCCTAGCGGGAGCTCACAATGAGCAGTTCTTC. The encoded protein is CAISNEILAGAHNEQFF.

This clonotype was counted many times. CDR3 DNA: TGCAGCGTTGGCGGCTTTGTTGGGGGGAACTCCTACGAGCAGTACTTC. Translating it yields CSVGGFVGGNSYEQYF. V is TRBV29-1 and J is TRBJ2-7; maybe TRBD2 (6 bases). The germline V gene encodes CDR1 SQVTM and CDR2 ANQGSEA. This CDR3 spans 16 amino acids. V lost 4 bases to trimming and J lost 0 bases, with 19 bases between them.

This clonotype was found many times. This chain connects TRBV18 to TRBJ1-4, with a possible D match to TRBD1 (6 bases). V was trimmed by 2 bases and J by 5 bases, leaving 15 bases between them. The CDR3 is 16 amino acids. CDR1 KGHSH and CDR2 LQKENI come from the germline V gene. In nucleotides, the CDR3 is TGTGCCAGCTCACCAGCGGCAGGGAGGGGGAATGAAAAACTGTTTTTT. This gives the protein CASSPAAGRGNEKLFF.

A remark on this clonotype: A read error is possible here, since a much larger clone lies one base away. The V and J genes are TRBV2 and TRBJ2-5; D is undetermined. This CDR3 has 10 residues. The V gene's germline CDR1 is SNHLY and CDR2 FYNNEI. V was pared by 7 bases and J by 5 bases, with 5 bases between. CDR3 bases: TGTGCCAGCATGTGGGAGACCCAGTACTTC. Translated: CASMWETQYF.